This T cell receptor (beta chain) was sequenced in a study of prognosis after radiotherapy for stage I lung cancer. In this sample, this clonotype turned up many times. This CDR3 region has 16 residues. Germline CDR1 is SGHKS and CDR2 is YYEKEE (reference sequence). Trimming shortened V by 0 bases and J by 2 bases, and 15 bases separated the two germline ends. Two rounds of multiplex PCR amplified TCR beta CDR3 from genomic DNA. Primers targeting each individual TRBV and TRBJ gene were applied in first-round PCR. Via MiXCR, TCRdb re-called the multiplex PCR reads, giving one row per CDR3 protein. The table has fewer than 30,000 distinct CDR3 sequences, about 43% seen once.

Material: PBMCs, obtained before or after stereotactic body radiation therapy (not recorded which). The chain carries TRBV5-5 and TRBJ2-7, with D possibly being TRBD2 (6 bases). The TCR comes from a donor at least 50 years old with non-small cell lung cancer. The CDR3, as DNA: TGTGCCAGCAGCTTGGGGCCGGGGGTCCCTGCCTACGAGCAGTACTTC. Translating gives CASSLGPGVPAYEQYF.